Below, 30 T cell receptor beta chains from the same sample are listed, as sequenced in a study of blood T cell repertoires in COVID-19. Here immunoSEQ multiplex PCR was the method, and the copy in TCRdb shows in-frame clones only, minus some. The sample lists around 100,000 clones, approximately 78% occurring once. Sequencing was performed on peripheral blood. The receptors were gathered from a man between 65 and 85 years old with acute or convalescent COVID-19.

The chain is built from TRBV20-1 and TRBJ2-2; a possible D gene is TRBD2 (5 bases). The germline gives CDR1 DFQATT, CDR2 SNEGSKA (reference sequence). Trimming cost V 3 bases and J 0 bases, with 17 bases left between them. The CDR3 length is 17 residues. CDR3 residues: CSASSGYKRTNTGELFF. The CDR3 nucleotides are TGCAGTGCTAGTTCGGGATATAAGCGGACGAACACCGGGGAGCTGTTTTTT.

The chain joins TRBV5-1 to TRBJ1-6; D perhaps matches TRBD1 (5 bases). Germline values: CDR1 SGHRS, CDR2 YFSETQ. This CDR3 is built from 15 residues. V was shortened by 4 bases and J by 12 bases, with 20 bases between the two germline ends. The CDR3 spells CASSLYGGEGRPLHF. The CDR3 nucleotides read TGCGCCAGCAGCCTCTATGGGGGGGAGGGGCGACCCCTCCACTTT.

The V call is TRBV12-3 or TRBV12-4, the J call TRBJ1-3, with D perhaps matching TRBD1 (5 bases). This CDR3 has 13 amino acids. Trimming cost V 6 bases and J 4 bases, with 10 bases left between them. The CDR3 sequence: CASRGGDGNTIYF. The CDR3 DNA reads TGTGCCAGCAGGGGCGGGGACGGAAACACCATATATTTT.

The chain couples TRBV5-1 to TRBJ2-5; tentative D call: TRBD1 (5 bases). The V and J ends lost 2 bases and 4 bases respectively, with 9 bases between them. The germline CDR1 and CDR2 sequences are SGHRS and YFSETQ. CDR3 length: 13 residues. The CDR3 DNA follows: TGCGCCAGCAGCTTCCAGGGTACAGAGACCCAGTACTTC. Translation: CASSFQGTETQYF. Full variable domain (outside the CDR3, taken from reference TRBV5-1 and TRBJ2-5): KAGVTQTPRYLIKTRGQQVTLSCSPISGHRSVSWYQQTPGQGLQFLFEYFSETQRNKGNFPGRFSGRQFSNSRSEMNVSTLELGDSALYLCASSFQGTETQYFGPGTRLLVL.

The chain links TRBV7-3 to TRBJ2-2; D call uncertain. Germline lookup yields CDR1 SGHTA and CDR2 FQGTGA. The length of the CDR3 is 14 residues. V was cut by 9 bases and J by 0 bases, with 11 bases left in between. CDR3 amino acids: CASRQRSNTGELFF. The CDR3 DNA sequence: TGTGCCAGTCGGCAGCGATCGAACACCGGGGAGCTGTTTTTT.

The chain combines TRBV5-4 with TRBJ2-7, with 8 nucleotides matching TRBD1. The junction had 7 bases not matched to a gene; V was cut back by 2 bases and J by 3 bases. The CDR3 spans 15 residues. Germline V gives CDR1 SGHNT, CDR2 YYREEE (reference sequence). The CDR3 sequence is CASSFQGARVYEQYF. For the CDR3, the DNA is TGTGCCAGCAGCTTTCAGGGGGCGCGGGTCTACGAGCAGTACTTC.

V is TRBV2 and J is TRBJ1-4; 7 bases align to TRBD1. This CDR3 spans 15 amino acids. J was trimmed by 3 bases and V by 6 bases; bases with no gene match: 7. Germline CDR1 is SNHLY and CDR2 is FYNNEI. The chain's CDR3 is CASRRQGKANEKLFF. The CDR3 region has the DNA TGTGCCAGCAGGAGACAGGGAAAAGCTAATGAAAAACTGTTTTTT.

The chain links TRBV19 to TRBJ2-1, with TRBD2 identical over 13 bases. Germline CDR1 reads LNHDA; CDR2 reads SQIVND (reference sequence). The length of the CDR3 is 15 residues. J gave up 8 bases and V 5 bases, and 6 bases lay outside the gene matches. The CDR3: CASSQTSGRIDEQFF. The CDR3 nucleotides are TGTGCCAGTAGTCAGACTAGCGGGAGGATTGATGAGCAGTTCTTC.

The genes are TRBV11-2 and TRBJ2-2; unclear D gene. Trimming removed 8 bases from V and 2 bases from J, with 12 bases in between. The CDR3 runs to 14 residues. Germline loops: CDR1 SGHAT, CDR2 FQNNGV. CDR3 amino acids: CASRVSQNTGELFF. The CDR3 bases are TGTGCCAGCCGAGTCTCCCAAAACACCGGGGAGCTGTTTTTT.

The V gene is TRBV27, the J gene TRBJ2-7, with D hard to call. Trimming removed 2 bases from V and 4 bases from J, with 15 bases in between. There are 15 residues in the CDR3. From germline, CDR1 is MNHEY and CDR2 SMNVEV (reference sequence). CDR3 DNA sequence: TGTGCCAGCAGTTTAGTCCGGGTCGAAAGGTACGAGCAGTACTTC. Translated: CASSLVRVERYEQYF.

V and J are TRBV5-8 and TRBJ1-6, with 9 bases fitting TRBD1. The CDR3 is 16 residues long. The J segment lost 7 bases and the V segment lost 0 bases, leaving 5 bases of the junction unmatched. Germline CDR1 reads SGHTS; CDR2 reads YDEGEE. The CDR3 protein is CASSLVGQGRNSPLHF. Written as DNA, the CDR3 is TGTGCCAGCAGCTTGGTCGGACAGGGGAGGAATTCACCCCTCCACTTT.

In its sample, this clone was seen a few times. This chain connects TRBV6-6 to TRBJ2-7; TRBD1 is a possible D gene (6 bases). The germline V gene has CDR1 MNHNY and CDR2 SVGAGI (reference sequence). This CDR3 is built from 14 residues. Trimming stripped 3 bases from V and 3 bases from J, with 12 bases between. The CDR3 DNA sequence: TGTGCCAGCAGTTATTCGACAGGTGGCTACGAGCAGTACTTC. It specifies CASSYSTGGYEQYF.

This clone was seen only a few times. The rearrangement joins TRBV10-2 to TRBJ1-5; D possibly corresponds to TRBD1 (6 bases). CDR1 is WSHSY and CDR2 is SAAADI in the germline V gene. V lost 6 bases to trimming and J lost 7 bases, with 16 bases between them. The CDR3 runs to 14 residues. The CDR3 DNA sequence: TGCGCCAGCAGCCAACAGGGCCAGGGCCAGCCCCAGCATTTT. It translates to CASSQQGQGQPQHF.

This clone was seen a single time. This rearrangement joins TRBV5-1 to TRBJ1-1, with D tentatively TRBD1 (6 bases). This CDR3 has 14 residues. Trimming took off 0 bases at V and 0 bases at J, with 6 bases between the two ends. Germline V gene sequence: CDR1 SGHRS, CDR2 YFSETQ. CDR3 sequence: CASSLDRVNTEAFF. In nucleotides, the CDR3 is TGCGCCAGCAGCTTGGACAGGGTGAACACTGAAGCTTTCTTT.

In this sample, this clone turned up once. The gene calls are TRBV10-2 and TRBJ2-7; 12 bases fit TRBD2. CDR1 and CDR2 from the germline V gene are WSHSY and SAAADI. The CDR3 length is 14 residues. V shed 6 bases and J 6 bases; nucleotides not matched to a gene: 6. Written as DNA, the CDR3 is TGCGCCAGCAGGGGGACTAGCGGGTTGGGCGAGCAGTACTTC. Translated: CASRGTSGLGEQYF.

This rearrangement joins TRBV6-1 to TRBJ2-6; TRBD1 agrees at 8 bases. The J segment lost 4 bases and the V segment lost 4 bases, leaving 6 bases of the junction unmatched. There are 16 residues in the CDR3. Germline V CDR1 and CDR2: MNHNS, SASEGT. The CDR3 sequence: CASSGNRGRGANVLTF. The DNA for the CDR3 is TGTGCCAGCAGTGGTAACAGGGGGAGAGGGGCCAACGTCCTGACTTTC.

V and J are TRBV3-1 (or the pseudogene TRBV3-2) and TRBJ1-6, with D hard to call. Germline loops: CDR1 LGHDT, CDR2 YNNKEL (reference sequence). The CDR3 runs to 18 residues. Trimming removed 4 bases from V and 7 bases from J, with 23 bases in between. CDR3 region: CASSLQRVSEGRNSPLHF. In DNA form, the CDR3 reads TGTGCCAGCAGCCTACAGAGAGTCTCGGAGGGTAGGAATTCACCCCTCCACTTT.

This rearrangement joins TRBV27 to TRBJ1-6; 11 bases are a match to TRBD1. Germline values: CDR1 MNHEY, CDR2 SMNVEV (reference sequence). The J segment lost 7 bases and the V segment lost 3 bases, leaving 8 bases of the junction unmatched. The CDR3 extends over 17 amino acids. In DNA, the CDR3 is TGTGCCAGCAGTTTCCTAGTGGGACAGGGGGGGAATTCACCCCTCCACTTT. This sequence encodes CASSFLVGQGGNSPLHF.

V is TRBV9 and J is TRBJ2-3; 9 nucleotides match TRBD1. This CDR3 spans 17 amino acids. The junction had 13 bases not matched to a gene; V was cut back by 2 bases and J by 6 bases. Germline CDR1 SGDLS, CDR2 YYNGEE. The CDR3 here is CASSVSSGQGFIDTQYF. The CDR3 bases are TGTGCCAGCAGCGTCTCTTCGGGACAGGGATTCATTGATACGCAGTATTTT. The complete variable domain, with remaining parts taken from reference TRBV9 and TRBJ2-3, reads DSGVTQTPKHLITATGQRVTLRCSPRSGDLSVYWYQQSLDQGLQFLIQYYNGEERAKGNILERFSAQQFPDLHSELNLSSLELGDSALYFCASSVSSGQGFIDTQYFGPGTRLTVL.

The chain links TRBV24-1 to TRBJ2-7; perhaps TRBD1 as D (5 bases). Germline assignment: CDR1 KGHDR and CDR2 SFDVKD. Between the trimmed V and J ends, which lost 3 bases and 2 bases, there was a span of 10 bases. This CDR3 is built from 14 residues. The CDR3 nucleotides are TGTGCCACCAGTGATCCAGGGTCGCCCTACGAGCAGTACTTC. This codes for CATSDPGSPYEQYF.

The chain joins TRBV24-1 to TRBJ2-1, with 9 bases fitting TRBD2. Germline trimming cut 4 bases from V and 6 bases from J; bases unmatched to any gene: 6. The CDR3 extends over 15 amino acids. The germline V gene has CDR1 KGHDR and CDR2 SFDVKD. The chain's CDR3 is CATSDYSGSVNEQFF. CDR3 coding DNA: TGTGCCACCAGTGACTATAGCGGGAGCGTCAATGAGCAGTTCTTC.

This rearrangement joins TRBV14 to TRBJ1-6; 7 bases fit TRBD1. There are 16 residues in the CDR3. CDR1 is SGHDN, CDR2 FVKESK, per germline. The J segment lost 3 bases and the V segment lost 5 bases, leaving 7 bases of the junction unmatched. The CDR3 sequence is CASSFARDSYNSPLHF. For the CDR3, the DNA is TGTGCCAGCAGCTTCGCCCGGGACAGCTATAATTCACCCCTCCACTTT.

This clone was detected a few times. The DNA is omitted, as the CDR3 cannot be located on it reliably, and the CDR3 follows TCRdb's listing. The CDR3 spells CASSKVGRGTSYEQYF. This rearrangement joins TRBV21-1 to TRBJ2-7; TRBD1, the D gene given by the table, was not confirmed from the DNA. TRBV21-1 is noted as a pseudogene. The CDR3 is 16 amino acids long, termini counted.

The chain links TRBV6-5 to TRBJ1-2; 8 positions match TRBD1. The CDR3 covers 16 residues. V lost 4 bases, J lost 1 base, and 8 bases stayed unmatched. Germline V gene data show CDR1 as MNHEY and CDR2 as SVGAGI. The CDR3 region has the DNA TGTGCCAGCAGTTCGGCGCCAGGGGGCGGTAACTATGGCTACACCTTC. Its translation: CASSSAPGGGNYGYTF.

This clone was seen a handful of times. V gene TRBV27 combines with J gene TRBJ1-3, with a weak D call TRBD1 (5 bases). Germline values: CDR1 MNHEY, CDR2 SMNVEV (reference sequence). There are 13 residues in the CDR3. V was cut by 6 bases and J by 4 bases, with 10 bases left in between. The CDR3 protein is CASRVNRGNTIYF. CDR3 DNA sequence: TGTGCCAGCAGGGTTAACAGGGGAAACACCATATATTTT.

The chain is built from TRBV7-8 and TRBJ2-3; 9 nucleotides match TRBD2. V was pared by 2 bases and J by 4 bases, with 16 bases of the junction left unmatched. The CDR3 covers 19 residues. Per germline, CDR1 SGHVS and CDR2 FQNEAQ. The CDR3 sequence is CASSLKDFLAGSFSDTQYF. CDR3 nucleotide sequence: TGTGCCAGCAGCTTAAAAGACTTTCTAGCGGGAAGTTTTTCAGATACGCAGTATTTT.

In its sample, this clone was seen a few times. The chain carries TRBV14 and TRBJ1-1; 8 bases fit TRBD1. The V segment lost 4 bases and the J segment 7 bases; nucleotides outside the gene matches: 14. Germline V CDR1 and CDR2: SGHDN, FVKESK. The CDR3 consists of 16 residues. The CDR3 region has the DNA TGTGCCAGCAGCCGGGCTCCCGGACAGGGAGGAAATGAAGCTTTCTTT. This sequence encodes CASSRAPGQGGNEAFF.

The V call is TRBV6-5, the J call TRBJ2-3; 8 positions agree with TRBD1. The CDR3 sequence is 16 residues long. V shed 0 bases and J 5 bases; nucleotides not matched to a gene: 7. Looked up from germline, CDR1 is MNHEY and CDR2 is SVGAGI. The CDR3 DNA sequence: TGTGCCAGCAGTTACTCGAACTCCAGGGGGCAAGATACGCAGTATTTT. It translates to CASSYSNSRGQDTQYF.

The chain carries TRBV19 and TRBJ1-2; tentatively, D is TRBD1 (5 bases). Looked up from germline, CDR1 is LNHDA and CDR2 is SQIVND (reference sequence). V lost 3 bases, J lost 8 bases, and 10 bases lay in between. The CDR3 loop spans 12 amino acids. CDR3 nucleotide sequence: TGTGCCAGTAGTATTCAGGCAGGGGGCTACACCTTC. Residues: CASSIQAGGYTF.

The gene calls are TRBV3-1 (or the pseudogene TRBV3-2) and TRBJ1-2; 7 bases line up with TRBD1. The V gene's germline CDR1 is LGHDT and CDR2 YNNKEL (reference sequence). The CDR3 length is 15 residues. V dropped 4 bases and J dropped 3; count of bases not matched to a gene: 8. Here the CDR3 reads CASSPRRDRDYGYTF. CDR3 DNA: TGTGCCAGCAGCCCACGTCGGGACAGAGACTATGGCTACACCTTC.